This T cell receptor (beta chain) was obtained from a study of blood T cell repertoires in COVID-19. Across the study: Acute-phase and convalescent COVID-19 samples originated in the United States, Italy and Spain. The cDNA or gDNA used as material had been derived from T cells, B-cell-depleted T cells, or PBMCs.

This clone was recorded once. How the authors handled the data: Estimation of nucleated cell counts relied on the amplification of reference gene primers. Profiled with immunoSEQ multiplex PCR; TCRdb holds only in-frame clones, not every one. The V and J calls and clone size were taken over from that table, and D and trimming were inferred from the DNA. Among about 100,000 clones listed, roughly 88% were seen once. Sequencing was carried out using peripheral blood. The sequence was collected from a woman aged 60-75 years with acute or convalescent COVID-19.

The CDR3 DNA sequence: TGTGCCAGCAGTTTATGGGGCCCGTTATCCTACGAGCAGTACTTC. It encodes CASSLWGPLSYEQYF. V is TRBV28 and J is TRBJ2-7; D uncertain. Germline CDR1 MDHEN, CDR2 SYDVKM. Trimming removed 0 bases at V and 1 base at J, with 10 bases between. The CDR3 runs 15 residues.